These 18 T cell receptor beta chains share one sample of origin, sequenced in a study of blood T cells in healthy people across ages. Then a second PCR, running roughly 7 to 11 cycles, was carried out with a sample-barcoded 5' primer and a J-beta primer mix. TCRdb reprocessed the 5' RACE reads via MiXCR and lists one record per CDR3 protein. Among about a million distinct CDR3 sequences, 35% to 40% were seen once, and the ten largest hold around 13%. Sequenced input: blood. The receptor source for this set is a man between 18 and 29 years old in good health.

This sequence joins TRBV4-3 and TRBJ1-2; no clear D gene. This CDR3 has 12 amino acids. V lost 1 base, J lost 6 bases, and 6 bases lay in between. The germline CDR1 and CDR2 sequences are LGHNA and YSLEER. The CDR3 region has the DNA TGCGCCAGCAGCCAAGCGGGGAATGGCTACACCTTC. Its protein is CASSQAGNGYTF.

This clonotype was picked up one time. This sequence joins TRBV11-2 and TRBJ1-2; D is perhaps TRBD1 (5 bases). Germline V gene lookup returns CDR1 SGHAT and CDR2 FQNNGV. This CDR3 has 15 amino acids. Between the trimmed V and J ends, which lost 1 base and 4 bases, there was a span of 13 bases. The CDR3: CASSLGRRDLYGYTF. The CDR3, as DNA: TGTGCCAGCAGCTTAGGGCGGAGGGACCTCTATGGCTACACCTTC. The full variable domain, completed using reference TRBV11-2 and TRBJ1-2, is EAGVAQSPRYKIIEKRQSVAFWCNPISGHATLYWYQQILGQGPKLLIQFQNNGVVDDSQLPKDRFSAERLKGVDSTLKIQPAKLEDSAVYLCASSLGRRDLYGYTFGSGTRLTVV.

The V gene is TRBV7-9, the J gene TRBJ2-7, with D perhaps assigned TRBD1 or TRBD2 (5 bases each). The end of the DNA aligns better with TRBJ2-4, so the J call may be wrong. The germline V gene has CDR1 SEHNR and CDR2 FQNEAQ (reference sequence). The CDR3 has 15 residues. For the CDR3, the DNA is TGTGCCAGCAACCAACCGGGGACCCAAAAAAACATTCAGTACTTC. Protein sequence: CASNQPGTQKNIQYF.

V gene TRBV24-1 combines with J gene TRBJ1-5; possible D gene TRBD1, 5 bases. Trimming stripped 5 bases from V and 0 bases from J, with 10 bases between. The CDR3 covers 15 residues. The germline V gene has CDR1 KGHDR and CDR2 SFDVKD. CDR3 DNA sequence: TGTGCCACCAGTGTGGGTCAGGGTAGCAATCAGCCCCAGCATTTT. This gives the protein CATSVGQGSNQPQHF.

This chain links TRBV20-1 with TRBJ1-6; a possible D gene is TRBD1 (5 bases). Germline V gene sequence: CDR1 DFQATT, CDR2 SNEGSKA (reference sequence). Trimming stripped 3 bases from V and 9 bases from J, with 12 bases between. The CDR3 has 13 residues. This CDR3 is CSARADSSSPLHF. The CDR3 region has the DNA TGCAGTGCTAGGGCCGACAGTAGTTCACCCCTCCACTTT.

The chain joins TRBV3-1 to TRBJ1-2; possibly TRBD1 for D (6 bases). V was cut by 0 bases and J by 6 bases, with 14 bases left in between. The CDR3 covers 15 residues. Germline V CDR1 and CDR2: LGHDT, YNNKEL (reference sequence). Here the CDR3 DNA reads TGTGCCAGCAGCCAAGATGCGGACAGTCTGGATGGCTACACCTTC. Encoded protein: CASSQDADSLDGYTF.

Only one count was recorded for this clonotype. The CDR3: CASSLVGQVPYNEQFF. As DNA, the CDR3 is TGTGCCAGCAGCTTAGTGGGACAGGTGCCCTACAATGAGCAGTTCTTC. The chain is built from TRBV7-9 and TRBJ2-1; 8 nucleotides agree with TRBD1. Per germline, CDR1 SEHNR and CDR2 FQNEAQ (reference sequence). The CDR3 contains 16 residues. The junction had 4 bases not matched to a gene; V was cut back by 1 base and J by 2 bases.

The chain carries TRBV7-2 and TRBJ2-3; maybe TRBD2 (5 bases). V gave up 2 bases and J gave up 1 base, with 10 bases separating them. Germline V lookup: CDR1 SGHTA, CDR2 FQGNSA. CDR3 length: 15 amino acids. Here the CDR3 reads CASSLKIGGTDTQYF. The CDR3 DNA follows: TGTGCCAGCAGCTTAAAGATCGGGGGCACAGATACGCAGTATTTT.

The sample holds a few counts of this clonotype. The chain recombines TRBV5-1 with TRBJ1-2; D gene uncertain. The V gene's germline CDR1 is SGHRS and CDR2 YFSETQ. This CDR3 region has 14 residues. V was trimmed by 4 bases and J by 1 base, leaving 11 bases between them. This chain's CDR3 is CASSPGDNNYGYTF. As DNA, the CDR3 is TGCGCCAGCAGCCCGGGTGATAATAACTATGGCTACACCTTC.

The sample holds a few counts of this clonotype. J is TRBJ2-7 and V is TRBV4-3; either TRBD1 or TRBD2 may fit D (6 bases each). Germline V gene lookup returns CDR1 LGHNA and CDR2 YSLEER. V was clipped by 0 bases and J by 2 bases, with 14 bases between them. The CDR3 totals 16 residues. CDR3 in DNA: TGCGCCAGCAGCCAAGAAGGTGGAGGGGGTACCTACGAGCAGTACTTC. The encoded protein is CASSQEGGGGTYEQYF.

The chain carries TRBV7-3 and TRBJ2-1; a possible D gene is TRBD2 (6 bases). This CDR3 is 15 amino acids long. Germline V gives CDR1 SGHTA, CDR2 FQGTGA. Trimming stripped 5 bases from V and 5 bases from J, with 16 bases between. Here the CDR3 reads CASSTVGGYDNEQFF. The CDR3 nucleotides are TGTGCCAGCAGCACCGTCGGGGGATACGACAATGAGCAGTTCTTC.

This clonotype was counted between two and nine times. The chain uses TRBV29-1 and TRBJ2-1; TRBD2 matches at 7 bases. The CDR3 extends over 13 amino acids. Per the germline V gene, CDR1 is SQVTM and CDR2 is ANQGSEA. V was pared by 7 bases and J by 9 bases, with 12 bases of the junction left unmatched. The CDR3 DNA reads as TGCAGCGAGGGGCAGGGAGGGTTGGGTGAGCAGTTCTTC. Translating gives CSEGQGGLGEQFF.

V gene TRBV4-3 combines with J gene TRBJ2-3; the match to TRBD2 covers 14 bases. J gave up 4 bases and V 2 bases, and 8 bases lay outside the gene matches. The germline CDR1 and CDR2 sequences are LGHNA and YSLEER. The CDR3 is 18 residues long. CDR3 in amino acids: CASSQSLSTSGGADTQYF. Here the CDR3 DNA reads TGCGCCAGCAGCCAAAGCTTATCGACTAGCGGGGGGGCAGATACGCAGTATTTT.

The chain couples TRBV7-2 to TRBJ1-5, with D tentatively TRBD1 (5 bases). Germline V lookup: CDR1 SGHTA, CDR2 FQGNSA. The V gene lost 2 bases and the J gene lost 5 bases, with 16 bases spanning the gap. CDR3 length: 16 amino acids. In DNA form, the CDR3 reads TGTGCCAGCAGCTTATTGGGGGTGGCGAGCGATCAGCCCCAGCATTTT. Protein: CASSLLGVASDQPQHF.

A few counts support this clonotype. This sequence joins TRBV6-1 and TRBJ2-1; D is possibly TRBD2 (6 bases). The CDR3 runs to 19 residues. The germline V gene has CDR1 MNHNS and CDR2 SASEGT. V lost 6 bases, J lost 0 bases, and 24 bases lay in between. CDR3 region: CASRPYTAQAGSSYNEQFF. The CDR3 bases are TGTGCCAGCAGACCTTACACCGCTCAGGCGGGGAGCTCCTACAATGAGCAGTTCTTC.

The chain combines TRBV5-1 with TRBJ1-1; the D gene is possibly TRBD1 (6 bases). The V and J ends lost 6 bases and 2 bases respectively, with 20 bases between them. This CDR3 is built from 16 residues. Germline-derived CDR1 and CDR2 are SGHRS and YFSETQ. CDR3 loop: CASKGHRDTLNTEAFF. The CDR3 DNA reads as TGCGCCAGCAAGGGTCATCGGGACACTTTAAACACTGAAGCTTTCTTT.

This clonotype was observed many times. The chain uses TRBV19 and TRBJ2-1; no firm D call. The germline gives CDR1 LNHDA, CDR2 SQIVND (reference sequence). The ends were cut back, 8 bases at V and 12 bases at J, with 17 bases in the middle. There are 12 residues in the CDR3. The CDR3 DNA reads as TGTGCCAGTCTCGGGCCAACCAAGGGGCAGTTCTTC. As protein: CASLGPTKGQFF.

This chain connects TRBV6-1 to TRBJ1-5; D is unresolved. From germline, CDR1 is MNHNS and CDR2 SASEGT. V shed 1 base and J shed 2 bases, with 9 bases lying between them. This CDR3 has 15 residues. The DNA of the CDR3 is TGTGCCAGCAGTGAAGTTGTCGCGGGCAATCAGCCCCAGCATTTT. Protein sequence: CASSEVVAGNQPQHF.